Listed here are 9 T cell receptor beta chains from one sample, sequenced in a study of vaccination and CD4 T cells after COVID-19. Treatment noted: approximately 9-day PBMC culture with coronavirus spike peptide pools or control peptides (ViraFEST assay). The antigens these receptors bind are not known. Sequencing of the DNA from cultured CD4+ T cells was carried out with the Oncomine TCR Beta short-read assay. TCRdb called the PCR reads again in MiXCR, with one record for every CDR3 protein. The profile covers roughly 4,200 distinct CDR3 sequences, with roughly a quarter appearing a single time and 25% to 30% taken by the ten largest. The sample was CD4+ T cells from blood, cultured in vitro. These receptors were collected from a human donor who had recovered from COVID-19.

The chain joins TRBV7-3 to TRBJ2-3; perhaps D is TRBD1 or TRBD2 (5 bases each). Germline assignment: CDR1 SGHTA and CDR2 FQGTGA. V dropped 6 bases and J dropped 0 bases, with 16 bases sitting between them. The CDR3 has 16 amino acids. The DNA for the CDR3 is TGTGCCAGCAGTCCCGGGGCCCAAAGTAGCACAGATACGCAGTATTTT. It is translated as CASSPGAQSSTDTQYF.

The rearrangement links TRBV10-3 to TRBJ2-6; D might be TRBD1 or TRBD2, each matching 6 bases. This CDR3 is built from 17 residues. Per germline, CDR1 ENHRY and CDR2 SYGVKD. The ends were cut back, 4 bases at V and 3 bases at J, with 16 bases in the middle. The CDR3 nucleotides are TGTGCCATCAGTGGTTACACGGGGGCTAGTGGGGCCAACGTCCTGACTTTC. Protein sequence: CAISGYTGASGANVLTF.

Judged by abundance, this clonotype is medium-sized. The chain recombines TRBV2 with TRBJ1-5; 9 positions agree with TRBD1. Germline V gives CDR1 SNHLY, CDR2 FYNNEI. J was trimmed by 3 bases and V by 6 bases; bases with no gene match: 3. This CDR3 has 14 residues. The CDR3 loop reads CASSRDRDNQPQHF. For the CDR3, the DNA is TGTGCCAGCAGCCGGGACAGGGACAATCAGCCCCAGCATTTT. The variable domain in full, completed from reference TRBV2 and TRBJ1-5, reads EPEVTQTPSHQVTQMGQEVILRCVPISNHLYFYWYRQILGQKVEFLVSFYNNEISEKSEIFDDQFSVERPDGSNFTLKIRSTKLEDSAMYFCASSRDRDNQPQHFGDGTRLSIL.

The chain joins TRBV19 to TRBJ2-7; D gene ambiguous. This CDR3 contains 14 residues. CDR1 and CDR2 (germline): LNHDA, SQIVND (reference sequence). V lost 3 bases and J lost 2, with 11 bases in between. In DNA, the CDR3 is TGTGCCAGTAGTATTGGATTATCGGCCTACGAGCAGTACTTC. Protein: CASSIGLSAYEQYF.

This clonotype was found a few times. V and J are TRBV18 and TRBJ1-2, with TRBD1 matching over 10 bases. The V and J ends lost 3 bases and 5 bases, in that order; junction bases with no gene match: 3. The CDR3 consists of 14 residues. From germline, CDR1 is KGHSH and CDR2 LQKENI. CDR3 coding DNA: TGTGCCAGCTCACCCGGGACAGGGGCGTATGGCTACACCTTC. Residues: CASSPGTGAYGYTF.

CDR3 in DNA: TGTGCCAGCCGGGACAGGGGTCGAGCAGATACGCAGTATTTT. It codes for CASRDRGRADTQYF. This chain uses TRBV12-3 or TRBV12-4 with TRBJ2-3; TRBD1 agrees at 10 bases. Trimming at V came to 8 bases and at J to 4 bases, leaving 6 bases not matched to a gene. The CDR3 extends over 14 amino acids.

This clonotype was seen more than once but under ten times. J is TRBJ1-5 and V is TRBV6-1; no clear D. The ends were cut back, 6 bases at V and 6 bases at J, with 12 bases in the middle. The CDR3 runs 13 residues. The germline CDR1 and CDR2 sequences are MNHNS and SASEGT. The CDR3 loop is CASSREAAQPQHF. The CDR3 DNA is TGTGCCAGCAGCCGCGAAGCAGCTCAGCCCCAGCATTTT.

The chain joins TRBV6-1 to TRBJ2-1, with D tentatively TRBD1 or TRBD2 (6 bases each). The germline CDR1 and CDR2 sequences are MNHNS and SASEGT. Trimming stripped 5 bases from V and 0 bases from J, with 14 bases between. The CDR3 covers 16 residues. The CDR3, as DNA: TGTGCCAGCAGTCCGACGAGGGGGGCCTCCTACAATGAGCAGTTCTTC. Its translation: CASSPTRGASYNEQFF.

V is TRBV2 and J is TRBJ2-3; the D gene could be TRBD1 or TRBD2 (5 bases each). The V and J ends lost 6 bases and 2 bases respectively, with 12 bases between them. The CDR3 contains 14 residues. Germline-derived CDR1 and CDR2 are SNHLY and FYNNEI. The CDR3 here is CASSPGTATDTQYF. The CDR3 nucleotides read TGTGCCAGCAGCCCAGGGACCGCCACAGATACGCAGTATTTT. The whole variable domain, remainder taken from reference TRBV2 and TRBJ2-3, is EPEVTQTPSHQVTQMGQEVILRCVPISNHLYFYWYRQILGQKVEFLVSFYNNEISEKSEIFDDQFSVERPDGSNFTLKIRSTKLEDSAMYFCASSPGTATDTQYFGPGTRLTVL.